Following are 18 T cell receptor beta chains from one sample sequenced in a study of T cell repertoires in cytomegalovirus infection. TCRdb reprocessed the reads with MiXCR, giving one entry per CDR3 protein. Of roughly 990,000 distinct CDR3 sequences listed, more than 25% are singletons. No antigen has been assigned to these receptors. This specimen was cultured CD8+ T cells from PBMCs, taken from culture after CMV antigen stimulation. These TCRs come from a human donor in good health (CMV status not recorded). Some clones in this sample may be carry-over from other donors' samples.

This clonotype was recorded at least ten times. The chain has TRBV19 and TRBJ1-1, with 9 bases identical to TRBD1. The germline CDR1 and CDR2 sequences are LNHDA and SQIVND (reference sequence). The CDR3 is 13 amino acids. Losses at the gene ends were 5 bases for V and 6 bases for J; bases not matched to a gene: 4. The CDR3 loop is CASSPGQGPEAFF. CDR3 DNA sequence: TGTGCCAGTAGTCCGGGACAGGGCCCTGAAGCTTTCTTT.

V and J are TRBV7-9 and TRBJ2-6, with 8 bases fitting TRBD2. Germline V lookup: CDR1 SEHNR, CDR2 FQNEAQ (reference sequence). The CDR3 contains 15 residues. V dropped 7 bases and J dropped 2; count of bases not matched to a gene: 4. The CDR3 nucleotides are TGTGCCAGCAACGGGGGGGCGGCTGGGGCCAACGTCCTGACTTTC. Amino acids: CASNGGAAGANVLTF.

V gene TRBV4-1 combines with J gene TRBJ1-6; D gene uncertain. The CDR3 is 13 amino acids. Trimming removed 0 bases from V and 7 bases from J, with 4 bases in between. CDR1 is MGHRA and CDR2 is YSYEKL in the germline V gene. The CDR3 is CASSQDTNSPLHF. The CDR3 coding sequence is TGCGCCAGCAGCCAAGATACGAATTCACCCCTCCACTTT.

In this sample, this clonotype turned up a few times. The rearrangement joins TRBV4-1 to TRBJ2-7, with TRBD1 identical over 10 bases. Germline lookup yields CDR1 MGHRA and CDR2 YSYEKL. Trimming at V came to 1 base and at J to 5 bases, leaving 2 bases not matched to a gene. The CDR3 is made up of 14 amino acids. The CDR3, as DNA: TGCGCCAGCAGCCAAGGACAGGGGGCCAACGAGCAGTACTTC. It codes for CASSQGQGANEQYF.

This sequence joins TRBV27 and TRBJ1-2; 7 bases are shared with TRBD1. Trimming at V came to 6 bases and at J to 7 bases, leaving 8 bases not matched to a gene. This CDR3 comprises 13 residues. Germline V gene lookup returns CDR1 MNHEY and CDR2 SMNVEV (reference sequence). The CDR3 coding sequence is TGTGCCAGCAGGACACAGGGGAAGGTTGGCTACACCTTC. Protein: CASRTQGKVGYTF.

For the CDR3, the DNA is TGTGCCAGCAGTTATTGGGCCTACGAGCAGTACTTC. It specifies CASSYWAYEQYF. V gene TRBV7-9 combines with J gene TRBJ2-7; D is unclear. V shed 6 bases and J shed 2 bases, with 8 bases lying between them. CDR1 and CDR2 from the germline V gene are SEHNR and FQNEAQ (reference sequence). This CDR3 has 12 residues.

A few counts support this clonotype. Just one base apart from a much larger clone, this may be a read error. This chain connects TRBV15 to TRBJ2-2, with D hard to call. Trimming removed 5 bases at V and 4 bases at J, with 2 bases between. This CDR3 spans 11 amino acids. CDR1 LNHNV and CDR2 YYDKDF come from the germline V gene (reference sequence). CDR3 sequence reads: CATSATGELFF. As DNA, the CDR3 is TGTGCCACCAGCGCCACCGGGGAGCTGTTTTTT.

As concerns this clonotype: The CDR3 does not end in the conserved phenylalanine or tryptophan, so this is likely a read error. The rearrangement joins TRBV19 to TRBJ2-6; D is undetermined. This CDR3 spans 19 amino acids. The ends were cut back, 5 bases at V and 1 base at J, with 21 bases in the middle. Per germline, CDR1 LNHDA and CDR2 SQIVND (reference sequence). The CDR3 here is CASSAPRWQARSGANVLTL. CDR3 nucleotides: TGTGCCAGTAGTGCCCCTCGATGGCAGGCCCGATCTGGGGCCAACGTCCTGACTTTA.

With regard to this clonotype: Since a much larger clone is just one base distant, this may be a read error. The chain employs TRBV7-7 and TRBJ2-2; no definite D call. The CDR3 has 15 amino acids. Germline loops: CDR1 SSHAT, CDR2 FNYEAQ (reference sequence). Written as DNA, the CDR3 is TGTGCTAGCAGCTTAGGTGCTGCGAGCACCGAGGAGCTGTTTTTT. This sequence encodes CASSLGAASTEELFF.

The chain couples TRBV2 to TRBJ1-5; tentative D call: TRBD1 (5 bases). Trimming cost V 9 bases and J 4 bases, with 16 bases left between them. The CDR3 has 14 residues. Germline V gene sequence: CDR1 SNHLY, CDR2 FYNNEI. The chain's CDR3 is CASGAPRGNQPQHF. CDR3 DNA sequence: TGTGCCAGTGGTGCCCCGAGGGGAAATCAGCCCCAGCATTTT. Using reference TRBV2 and TRBJ1-5 for the parts outside the CDR3, the full variable domain is EPEVTQTPSHQVTQMGQEVILRCVPISNHLYFYWYRQILGQKVEFLVSFYNNEISEKSEIFDDQFSVERPDGSNFTLKIRSTKLEDSAMYFCASGAPRGNQPQHFGDGTRLSIL.

A note on this clonotype: This sequence may be a read error, since a much larger clone differs from it by one base. Likely a read error: the CDR3 ends without its conserved phenylalanine or tryptophan. The chain is built from TRBV6-2 or TRBV6-3 and TRBJ2-3, with D possibly being TRBD1 or TRBD2 (5 bases each). V was cut by 2 bases and J by 4 bases, with 10 bases left in between. Germline CDR1 reads MNHEY; CDR2 reads SVGEGT. The CDR3 has 14 amino acids. CDR3 nucleotide sequence: TGTGCCAGCAGTTACAGCCGGGGCGCAGATACGCAGTATTTG. Translating it yields CASSYSRGADTQYL.

This clonotype was seen a handful of times. The gene calls are TRBV6-8 and TRBJ2-2; TRBD1 agrees at 11 bases. With V trimmed by 6 bases and J by 8 bases, 8 bases remained unmatched. The germline V gene has CDR1 MNHGY and CDR2 SAAAGT. This CDR3 spans 15 amino acids. The chain's CDR3 is CASSIGQGARGELFF. In DNA, the CDR3 is TGTGCCAGCAGCATAGGACAGGGGGCGCGAGGGGAGCTGTTTTTT.

In this sample, this clonotype turned up many times. The chain is built from TRBV7-8 and TRBJ2-1, with TRBD2 identical over 10 bases. Germline values: CDR1 SGHVS, CDR2 FQNEAQ. CDR3 length: 16 residues. V shed 0 bases, J shed 4 bases, and the junction held 3 bases outside the gene matches. This chain's CDR3 is CASSLAASGGYNEQFF. In DNA, the CDR3 is TGTGCCAGCAGCTTAGCCGCTAGCGGGGGATACAATGAGCAGTTCTTC. The whole variable domain, remainder taken from reference TRBV7-8 and TRBJ2-1, is GAGVSQSPRYKVAKRGQDVALRCDPISGHVSLFWYQQALGQGPEFLTYFQNEAQLDKSGLPSDRFFAERPEGSVSTLKIQRTQQEDSAVYLCASSLAASGGYNEQFFGPGTRLTVL.

A single count supports this clonotype. The V gene is TRBV7-4, the J gene TRBJ1-1; D uncertain. The CDR3 is 13 residues long. Germline CDR1 is SGHVT and CDR2 is SQSDAQ. Trimming cost V 2 bases and J 8 bases, with 12 bases left between them. The CDR3 sequence: CASSLRLGIEAFF. CDR3 DNA sequence: TGTGCCAGCAGCTTAAGACTGGGAATAGAAGCTTTCTTT.

There are a few counts of this clonotype. V gene TRBV27 combines with J gene TRBJ2-3, with no clear D. Trimming removed 7 bases from V and 2 bases from J, with 13 bases in between. The CDR3 extends over 14 amino acids. Germline-derived CDR1 and CDR2 are MNHEY and SMNVEV (reference sequence). The CDR3 sequence is CASTTDPYTDTQYF. The CDR3 DNA reads TGTGCCAGCACAACGGACCCATACACAGATACGCAGTATTTT.

Regarding this clonotype: The junction does not match germline at one end; this may be a read error. The V gene is TRBV5-8, the J gene TRBJ2-2, with TRBD1 identical over 9 bases. The CDR3 is made up of 17 amino acids. Germline lookup yields CDR1 SGHTS and CDR2 YDEGEE. This CDR3 is CASSSMDGTGRTGEQFF. The CDR3 nucleotides read TGTGCCAGCAGCTCCATGGACGGGACAGGGAGGACCGGGGAGCAGTTTTTT.

Only one count was recorded for this clonotype. The rearrangement uses TRBV6-6 and TRBJ2-2; D unclear. CDR3 length: 10 amino acids. The V gene's germline CDR1 is MNHNY and CDR2 SVGAGI (reference sequence). The V end lost 10 bases, the J end lost 6 bases, and 6 bases lay between the germline ends. The CDR3 is CATWAGELFF. The CDR3 DNA reads TGTGCCACTTGGGCCGGGGAGCTGTTTTTT.

This chain uses TRBV5-6 with TRBJ2-5, with 12 bases fitting TRBD2. The length of the CDR3 is 15 residues. Germline lookup yields CDR1 SGHDT and CDR2 YYEEEE. V trimming: 6 bases; J trimming: 4 bases; junction bases outside the gene matches: 7. The CDR3 spells CASTLLAGGPETQYF. In DNA form, the CDR3 reads TGTGCCAGCACCCTGCTAGCGGGGGGGCCAGAGACCCAGTACTTC.